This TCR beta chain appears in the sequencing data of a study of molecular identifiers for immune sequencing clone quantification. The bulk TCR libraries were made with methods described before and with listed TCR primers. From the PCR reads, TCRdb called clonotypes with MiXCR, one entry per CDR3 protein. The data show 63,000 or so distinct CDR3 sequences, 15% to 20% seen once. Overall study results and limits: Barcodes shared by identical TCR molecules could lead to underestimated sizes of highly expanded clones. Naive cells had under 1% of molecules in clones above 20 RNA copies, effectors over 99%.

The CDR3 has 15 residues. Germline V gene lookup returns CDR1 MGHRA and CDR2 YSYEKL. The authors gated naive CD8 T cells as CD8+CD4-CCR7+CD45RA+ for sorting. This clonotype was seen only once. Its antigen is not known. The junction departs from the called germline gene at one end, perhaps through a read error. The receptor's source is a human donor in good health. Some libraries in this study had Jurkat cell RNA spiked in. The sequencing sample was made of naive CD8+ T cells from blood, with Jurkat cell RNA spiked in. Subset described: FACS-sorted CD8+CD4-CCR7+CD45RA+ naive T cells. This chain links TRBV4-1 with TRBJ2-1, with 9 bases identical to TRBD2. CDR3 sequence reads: CASSQVSGSCNEQFF. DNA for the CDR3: TGCGCAAGCAGCCAAGTTAGCGGGAGTTGCAATGAGCAGTTCTTC.